The rows below give T cell receptor beta chains drawn from one sample of a study of blood T cell repertoires in COVID-19. Measured with immunoSEQ multiplex PCR; TCRdb has only the in-frame clones, and not every one. The sample consists of roughly 200,000 clones, about 83% of them appearing once. The sequenced sample consisted of peripheral blood. The receptors were sampled from a woman in her twenties or thirties with COVID-19, enrolled during active disease. Both conserved end residues are part of each CDR3. A D gene is named only where the DNA matches it firmly. The size field is filled for only some rows; it gives once, few, many or a size class.

D gene	V gene	J gene	clone size	CDR3 DNA	CDR3 protein
TRBD2	TRBV13	TRBJ2-1	NA	TGTGCCAGCAGCTCAACTAGCGGGGGGCTCTATGAGCAGTTCTTC	CASSSTSGGLYEQFF
TRBD2	TRBV7-2	TRBJ2-5	NA	TGTGCCAGCAGCTTAGGGACTAGCGGGGGGAAGAGGGAGACCCAGTACTTC	CASSLGTSGGKRETQYF
NA	TRBV18	TRBJ2-1	NA	TGTGCCAGCTCACCGGGGCGCACTCAGGACAATGAGCAGTTCTTC	CASSPGRTQDNEQFF
TRBD1	TRBV18	TRBJ1-2	NA	TGTGCCAGCTCCCTGGACAGGGCGGGAGGCTACACCTTC	CASSLDRAGGYTF
TRBD2	TRBV6-5	TRBJ2-5	NA	TGTGCCAGCAGCCCCGGGAGGGGCCAGACCCAGTACTTC	CASSPGRGQTQYF
TRBD1	TRBV28	TRBJ1-4	NA	TGTGCCAGCAGTCCCTCCGGACAGGGTGATGAAAAACTGTTTTTT	CASSPSGQGDEKLFF
NA	TRBV19	TRBJ1-2	NA	TGTGCCAGTAGTTCCTACTCGAACTATGGCTACACCTTC	CASSSYSNYGYTF
NA	TRBV29-1	TRBJ2-2	NA	TGCAGCGTTGATTGGGGGCAAGGGGCCGGGGAGCTGTTTTTT	CSVDWGQGAGELFF
TRBD2	TRBV9	TRBJ2-5	NA	TGTGCCAGCAACCCTGGGGGGGGACGTACAGAGACCCAGTACTTC	CASNPGGGRTETQYF
NA	TRBV13	TRBJ2-3	NA	TGTGCCAGCAGCCCTCGGGACTCTTACACAGATACGCAGTATTTT	CASSPRDSYTDTQYF
TRBD1	TRBV29-1	TRBJ2-3	NA	TGCAGCGTCTCAGGGGGCGCCGGCACAGATACGCAGTATTTT	CSVSGGAGTDTQYF
TRBD1	TRBV16	TRBJ2-7	NA	TGTGCCAGCAGCCAAATCCCCAGGACAGGGGCGTACGAGCAGTACTTC	CASSQIPRTGAYEQYF
NA	TRBV5-1	TRBJ2-7	once	TGCGCCAGCTCGGACAGCGGCTCCTACGAGCAGTACTTC	CASSDSGSYEQYF
TRBD1	TRBV11-3	TRBJ2-2	NA	TGTGCCAGCAGCGACAGGGCCCGCACCGGGGAGCTGTTTTTT	CASSDRARTGELFF
NA	TRBV5-4	TRBJ2-4	NA	TGTGCCAGCAGCACAGCATCGGTAGCCAAAAACATTCAGTACTTC	CASSTASVAKNIQYF
NA	TRBV4-3	TRBJ1-2	NA	TGCGCCAGCAGCCAAGATGTGGGCGGGGGCTATGGCTACACCTTC	CASSQDVGGGYGYTF
TRBD1	TRBV6-1	TRBJ1-5	NA	TGTGCCAGCAGTGAAGAACCTTGGGACAGGGCCGTGAATCAGCCCCAGCATTTT	CASSEEPWDRAVNQPQHF
TRBD2	TRBV6-2/TRBV6-3	TRBJ2-5	NA	TGTGCCAGCAGTTACCCAGCGGGAGGAGGAGAGACCCAGTACTTC	CASSYPAGGGETQYF
NA	TRBV30	TRBJ1-3	few	TGTGCCTTGCGACCAGGGTACTCTGGAAACACCATATATTTT	CALRPGYSGNTIYF
TRBD1	TRBV7-9	TRBJ1-2	NA	TGTGCCAGCAGCTTCAACAGGGGACGGTATGGCTACACCTTC	CASSFNRGRYGYTF
TRBD1	TRBV25-1	TRBJ1-2	NA	TGTGCCAGCAGTGGGTCGGGTAACAGGGGAGGCTACACCTTC	CASSGSGNRGGYTF
TRBD1	TRBV6-5	TRBJ1-2	NA	TGTGCCAGCAGTTACTCAGGGACAGGGGGCAGAGGCTACACCTTC	CASSYSGTGGRGYTF
TRBD1	TRBV9	TRBJ1-2	NA	TGTGCCAGCAGCGCATGGACAGGGGGGGCCTATGGCTACACCTTC	CASSAWTGGAYGYTF